The following is a TCR beta chain sequence with its context. As for treatment: about 20 received Ad26.COV2.S at low or high dose, single or two shots; roughly 5 received placebo; per-sample allocation not given. Sampling occurred on day 63 after the first vaccine or placebo injection. The donor's status was that of an adult aged 18-55 years in Boston. The sample comes from a study of Ad26.COV2.S vaccination and SARS-CoV-2 variants. Assay used: immunoSEQ multiplex PCR; TCRdb lists only in-frame clones, some missing. Altogether fewer than 500,000 clones are present, roughly 88% being singletons, with the ten largest covering roughly 4%. Trimming took 6 bases from V and 8 from J; bases not matched to a gene: 12. The CDR3 length is 14 residues. Germline CDR1 and CDR2: MDHEN and SYDVKM.

This receptor was identified in a person aged 18-65 years who received the Ad26.COV2.S COVID-19 vaccine or a placebo. The rearrangement joins TRBV28 to TRBJ1-2, with 7 bases identical to TRBD1. The sample was peripheral blood, taken in a trial of Ad26.COV2.S vaccine versus placebo. The CDR3 region has the DNA TGTGCCAGCAGGTGGGCAGAGGGGGCAGGCGGCTACACCTTC. Amino acids: CASRWAEGAGGYTF.